Below, 5 T cell receptor beta chains from the same sample are listed, as sequenced in a study of shared clonotypes between healthy human individuals. Only in-frame clones appear in the TCRdb table, and some are missing; sequencing was by immunoSEQ multiplex PCR. The profile shows around 2.5 million clones, roughly 93% of them singletons. The specimen sequenced was naive CD4+ T cells from PBMCs. Subset described: CD45RA+ positively selected. Every receptor here comes from a man between 18 and 35 years old in good health. Some clones in this sample may be carry-over from other donors' samples.

The chain employs TRBV19 and TRBJ1-5; D gene uncertain. The V and J ends lost 0 bases and 5 bases respectively, with 5 bases between them. Per germline, CDR1 LNHDA and CDR2 SQIVND (reference sequence). The length of the CDR3 is 13 residues. The CDR3 loop reads CASSIDWDQPQHF. The CDR3 DNA reads TGTGCCAGTAGTATAGATTGGGATCAGCCCCAGCATTTT.

This chain connects TRBV11-2 to TRBJ2-1; 10 nucleotides line up with TRBD2. V shed 3 bases and J 4 bases; nucleotides not matched to a gene: 3. The CDR3 totals 15 residues. Germline loops: CDR1 SGHAT, CDR2 FQNNGV. The CDR3 bases are TGTGCCAGCAGCTTTACTAGCGGGACTTACAATGAGCAGTTCTTC. It specifies CASSFTSGTYNEQFF. The full variable domain, in which reference TRBV11-2 and TRBJ2-1 provide the parts outside the CDR3, is EAGVAQSPRYKIIEKRQSVAFWCNPISGHATLYWYQQILGQGPKLLIQFQNNGVVDDSQLPKDRFSAERLKGVDSTLKIQPAKLEDSAVYLCASSFTSGTYNEQFFGPGTRLTVL.

For this clone: In the same sample, other DNA sequences code for this CDR3. As DNA, the CDR3 is TGTGCCAGCAGTGACCGGGCGAATCAGCCCCAGCATTTT. Amino acid sequence: CASSDRANQPQHF. This chain connects TRBV6-1 to TRBJ1-5, with D unclear. The CDR3 length is 13 residues. Germline CDR1 reads MNHNS; CDR2 reads SASEGT. V was cut by 3 bases and J by 4 bases, with 7 bases left in between.

In this sample, this clone turned up a few times. The sample carries other DNA sequences with the same CDR3. The chain uses TRBV9 and TRBJ1-3, with unresolved D. The CDR3 totals 12 residues. Deletions cut 2 bases from V and 7 bases from J, with 7 bases between. Germline V gene lookup returns CDR1 SGDLS and CDR2 YYNGEE. CDR3 sequence reads: CASSVYGNTIYF. CDR3 nucleotides: TGTGCCAGCAGCGTTTATGGGAACACCATATATTTT.

This clone was recorded once. The rearrangement uses TRBV28 and TRBJ1-3; no clear D gene. Deletions cut 7 bases from V and 0 bases from J, with 13 bases between. CDR3 size: 15 residues. Germline lookup yields CDR1 MDHEN and CDR2 SYDVKM. The CDR3 sequence is CASKFGASSGNTIYF. The CDR3, as DNA: TGTGCCAGCAAGTTTGGCGCGAGCTCTGGAAACACCATATATTTT. Combining the CDR3 with reference TRBV28 and TRBJ1-3 gives the whole variable domain DVKVTQSSRYLVKRTGEKVFLECVQDMDHENMFWYRQDPGLGLRLIYFSYDVKMKEKGDIPEGYSVSREKKERFSLILESASTNQTSMYLCASKFGASSGNTIYFGEGSWLTVV.